Included here is one TCR beta chain sequence, with context. The antigen is undetermined. Carried by the TCR beta cDNA libraries were unique molecular identifiers. One entry per CDR3 protein, called by TCRdb with MiXCR from the PCR reads. Of about 540,000 distinct CDR3 sequences listed, about a third are singletons. This entry belongs to a study of post-analysis software for immune sequencing data. CDR1 is ENHRY and CDR2 is SYGVKD in the germline V gene. CDR3 length: 13 amino acids. Trimming pared 3 bases from V and 4 bases from J, leaving 10 bases between. Study-wide results and caveats: Among four to six TRBV segments more frequent in patients than controls were TRBV5-6, TRBV5-1 and TRBV20-1.

The receptor's source is a girl younger than 18 with multiple sclerosis. Sequenced material: blood. This chain uses TRBV10-3 with TRBJ2-7; tentatively, D is TRBD1 (5 bases). The CDR3 sequence is CAISDSGMYEQYF. The DNA of the CDR3 is TGTGCCATCAGTGACTCAGGGATGTACGAGCAGTACTTC.